This entry lists 4 T cell receptor beta chains sequenced from one sample in a study of blood T cell repertoires in COVID-19. The repertoire was sequenced with immunoSEQ multiplex PCR; TCRdb's copy has only in-frame clones and lacks some. The data hold some 200,000 clones, with roughly 90% observed a single time. Sample: peripheral blood. These receptor sequences come from a middle-aged woman with acute or convalescent COVID-19.

The chain recombines TRBV29-1 with TRBJ1-2; 9 bases match TRBD1. The junction had 7 bases not matched to a gene; V was cut back by 7 bases and J by 4 bases. This CDR3 region has 13 residues. Germline CDR1 reads SQVTM; CDR2 reads ANQGSEA. The CDR3 protein is CSGLGQGFYGYTF. CDR3 bases: TGCAGCGGTTTGGGACAGGGATTCTATGGCTACACCTTC. Using reference TRBV29-1 and TRBJ1-2 for the parts outside the CDR3, the full variable domain is SAVISQKPSRDICQRGTSLTIQCQVDSQVTMMFWYRQQPGQSLTLIATANQGSEATYESGFVIDKFPISRPNLTFSTLTVSNMSPEDSSIYLCSGLGQGFYGYTFGSGTRLTVV.

The chain is built from TRBV3-1 (or the pseudogene TRBV3-2) and TRBJ1-6; D remains ambiguous. V was shortened by 3 bases and J by 9 bases, with 15 bases between the two germline ends. Germline V CDR1 and CDR2: LGHDT, YNNKEL (reference sequence). The CDR3 runs 15 residues. The CDR3 spells CASSHATHGGSPLHF. The DNA for the CDR3 is TGTGCCAGCAGCCACGCTACTCACGGAGGTTCACCCCTCCACTTT.

This chain links TRBV6-4 with TRBJ1-2; the match to TRBD1 covers 7 bases. The CDR3 is 15 amino acids. J lost 3 bases, V lost 1 base, and 5 bases had no gene match. Germline V CDR1 and CDR2: MRHNA, SNTAGT. The CDR3 region is CASSDYPDRDYGYTF. In DNA, the CDR3 is TGTGCCAGCAGTGACTACCCCGACAGGGACTATGGCTACACCTTC.

The CDR3, as DNA: TGTGCCAGCAGAGCGGGACAGGGGGGCCCGAGCTCCTACGAGCAGTACGTC. Translation: CASRAGQGGPSSYEQYV. The chain couples TRBV6-4 to TRBJ2-7; 11 bases are a match to TRBD1. This CDR3 region has 17 residues. Germline V CDR1 and CDR2: MRHNA, SNTAGT. V trimming: 6 bases; J trimming: 0 bases; junction bases outside the gene matches: 10.